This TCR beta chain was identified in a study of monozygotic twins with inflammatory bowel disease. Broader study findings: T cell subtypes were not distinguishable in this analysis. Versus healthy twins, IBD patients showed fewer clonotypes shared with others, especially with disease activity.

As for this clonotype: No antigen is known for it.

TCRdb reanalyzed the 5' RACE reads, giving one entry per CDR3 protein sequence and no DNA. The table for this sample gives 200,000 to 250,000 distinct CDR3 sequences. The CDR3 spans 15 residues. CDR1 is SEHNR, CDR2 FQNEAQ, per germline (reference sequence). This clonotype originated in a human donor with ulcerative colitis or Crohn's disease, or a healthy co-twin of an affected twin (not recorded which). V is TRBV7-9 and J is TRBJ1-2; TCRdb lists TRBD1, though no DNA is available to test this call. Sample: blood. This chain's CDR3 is CASSLSVRRDGGYTF. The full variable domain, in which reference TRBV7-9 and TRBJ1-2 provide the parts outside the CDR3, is DTGVSQNPRHKITKRGQNVTFRCDPISEHNRLYWYRQTLGQGPEFLTYFQNEAQLEKSRLLSDRFSAERPKGSFSTLEIQRTEQGDSAMYLCASSLSVRRDGGYTFGSGTRLTVV.